The 14 T cell receptor beta chains given below trace back to one sample, sequenced in a study of blood T cell repertoires in COVID-19. TCRdb keeps only in-frame clones here, not all; method: immunoSEQ multiplex PCR. The sample lists 110,000 or so clones, over 75% seen once, with roughly 2.6% in the top ten. Sequenced material: peripheral blood. All receptors come from a man between 45 and 60 years old with acute or convalescent COVID-19.

The CDR3 nucleotides read TGCGCCACTCGCCCCGGCGAGGGCTATGGCTACACCTTC. The encoded protein is CATRPGEGYGYTF. This chain links TRBV5-1 with TRBJ1-2, with D hard to call. Trimming pared 9 bases from V and 4 bases from J, leaving 16 bases between. Germline V lookup: CDR1 SGHRS, CDR2 YFSETQ. This CDR3 has 13 amino acids.

The chain combines TRBV27 with TRBJ1-1; 9 nucleotides line up with TRBD1. This CDR3 comprises 14 residues. CDR1 and CDR2 from the germline V gene are MNHEY and SMNVEV (reference sequence). The junction had 7 bases not matched to a gene; V was cut back by 6 bases and J by 5 bases. CDR3 coding DNA: TGTGCCAGCAGCTGGACAGGGGCTTCGACTGAAGCTTTCTTT. Its translation is CASSWTGASTEAFF.

This chain joins TRBV3-1 (or the pseudogene TRBV3-2) and TRBJ1-1, with D tentatively TRBD1 (6 bases). Germline CDR1 is LGHDT and CDR2 is YNNKEL (reference sequence). Between the trimmed V and J ends, which lost 5 bases and 10 bases, there was a span of 14 bases. The CDR3 has 12 residues. The CDR3 reads CASSSGHGLAFF. CDR3 DNA: TGTGCCAGCAGCTCGGGACACGGGCTAGCTTTCTTT.

This rearrangement joins TRBV18 to TRBJ2-5, with a possible D match to TRBD1 (5 bases). The CDR3 has 15 amino acids. Germline V gives CDR1 KGHSH, CDR2 LQKENI. Trimming cost V 6 bases and J 2 bases, with 16 bases left between them. CDR3 amino acids: CASSPDAGKQETQYF. For the CDR3, the DNA is TGTGCCAGCTCCCCAGACGCAGGGAAACAAGAGACCCAGTACTTC.

The J gene is TRBJ1-5, the V gene TRBV7-9, with 7 nucleotides matching TRBD1. This CDR3 spans 16 amino acids. The germline V gene encodes CDR1 SEHNR and CDR2 FQNEAQ (reference sequence). V was clipped by 1 base and J by 1 base; unmatched bases: 4. The CDR3 here is CASSLEGANSNQPQHF. The CDR3 DNA is TGTGCCAGCAGCTTAGAGGGGGCGAACAGCAATCAGCCCCAGCATTTT. The complete variable domain, with remaining parts taken from reference TRBV7-9 and TRBJ1-5, reads DTGVSQNPRHKITKRGQNVTFRCDPISEHNRLYWYRQTLGQGPEFLTYFQNEAQLEKSRLLSDRFSAERPKGSFSTLEIQRTEQGDSAMYLCASSLEGANSNQPQHFGDGTRLSIL.

The chain employs TRBV10-2 and TRBJ2-3; 9 nucleotides match TRBD2. The CDR3 spans 16 residues. Germline V gives CDR1 WSHSY, CDR2 SAAADI. V was pared by 1 base and J by 2 bases, with 4 bases of the junction left unmatched. In nucleotides, the CDR3 is TGCGCCAGCAGTGAGTTGGCGGGGGGGAACACAGATACGCAGTATTTT. Translation gives CASSELAGGNTDTQYF.

This clone was recorded only once. The chain combines TRBV11-2 with TRBJ2-4; 7 bases map to TRBD2. The CDR3 extends over 15 amino acids. CDR1 and CDR2 from the germline V gene are SGHAT and FQNNGV. V lost 6 bases and J lost 1; bases outside the gene matches: 6. CDR3 residues: CASSLLALAKNIQYF. The CDR3 DNA is TGTGCCAGCAGTTTACTAGCGCTCGCCAAAAACATTCAGTACTTC.

The chain recombines TRBV11-2 with TRBJ1-1; 7 nucleotides align to TRBD1. J lost 5 bases, V lost 0 bases, and 3 bases had no gene match. The CDR3 covers 14 residues. In germline, CDR1 is SGHAT, CDR2 FQNNGV. DNA for the CDR3: TGTGCCAGCAGCTTAGATGAACAGGGGACTGAAGCTTTCTTT. Encoded protein: CASSLDEQGTEAFF.

The rearrangement links TRBV24-1 to TRBJ2-1; 7 bases are a match to TRBD2. This CDR3 region has 15 residues. The V gene's germline CDR1 is KGHDR and CDR2 SFDVKD. Germline trimming cut 5 bases from V and 10 bases from J; bases unmatched to any gene: 13. The CDR3 nucleotides read TGTGCCACCAGTGTTAGCGGGCCCGGAGGTGACGAGCAGTTCTTC. This codes for CATSVSGPGGDEQFF.

The rearrangement joins TRBV6-5 to TRBJ2-2; the match to TRBD1 covers 7 bases. Trimming removed 8 bases from V and 2 bases from J; junction bases left unmatched: 8. Germline V gives CDR1 MNHEY, CDR2 SVGAGI. This CDR3 spans 15 amino acids. In DNA, the CDR3 is TGTGCCAGCGCCCCACGGGACAGCAACACCGGGGAGCTGTTTTTT. It yields the protein CASAPRDSNTGELFF.

The gene calls are TRBV19 and TRBJ2-7, with 8 bases that match TRBD1. Germline trimming cut 5 bases from V and 4 bases from J; bases unmatched to any gene: 7. The CDR3 is 14 residues long. Germline-derived CDR1 and CDR2 are LNHDA and SQIVND (reference sequence). CDR3: CASSSRTGPYEQYF. The CDR3 DNA is TGTGCCAGTAGTTCCAGGACAGGGCCATACGAGCAGTACTTC.

This chain uses TRBV6-2 or TRBV6-3 with TRBJ2-1; 11 bases fit TRBD2. CDR1 and CDR2 (germline): MNHEY, SVGEGT. Germline trimming cut 2 bases from V and 2 bases from J; bases unmatched to any gene: 2. The CDR3 runs to 16 residues. The CDR3 nucleotides read TGTGCCAGCAGTTACACTAGCGGGGGAGCCTACAATGAGCAGTTCTTC. It yields the protein CASSYTSGGAYNEQFF.

V usage is TRBV5-1 and J usage is TRBJ1-1; no clear D. This CDR3 has 13 amino acids. Deletions cut 1 base from V and 3 bases from J, with 7 bases between. CDR1 SGHRS and CDR2 YFSETQ come from the germline V gene. In DNA form, the CDR3 reads TGCGCCAGCAGCTTGTTCGCAGACACTGAAGCTTTCTTT. Translation: CASSLFADTEAFF.

The chain has TRBV5-1 and TRBJ1-6; a possible D gene is TRBD1 (6 bases). Trimming shortened V by 2 bases and J by 10 bases, and 13 bases separated the two germline ends. The CDR3 has 14 amino acids. Germline CDR1 is SGHRS and CDR2 is YFSETQ. For the CDR3, the DNA is TGCGCCAGCAGCTTAGGCAGGGGCAGGTCACCCCTCCACTTT. This codes for CASSLGRGRSPLHF.